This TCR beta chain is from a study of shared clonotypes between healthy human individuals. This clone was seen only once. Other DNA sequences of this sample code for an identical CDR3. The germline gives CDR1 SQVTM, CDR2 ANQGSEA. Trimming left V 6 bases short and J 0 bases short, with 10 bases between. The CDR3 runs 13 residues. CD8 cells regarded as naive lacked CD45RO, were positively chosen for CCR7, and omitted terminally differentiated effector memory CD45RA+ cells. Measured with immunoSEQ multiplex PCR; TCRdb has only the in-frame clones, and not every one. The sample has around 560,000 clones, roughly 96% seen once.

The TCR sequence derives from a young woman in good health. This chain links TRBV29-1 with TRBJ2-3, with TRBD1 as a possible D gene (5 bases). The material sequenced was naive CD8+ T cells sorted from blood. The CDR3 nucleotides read TGCAGCGTCGACAGTACTAGCACAGATACGCAGTATTTT. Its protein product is CSVDSTSTDTQYF.